These 17 T cell receptor beta chains share one sample of origin, sequenced in a study of control samples from healthy donors and cancer patients. Generated by immunoSEQ multiplex PCR, the TCRdb table keeps only in-frame clones and is missing some. Among 170,000 or so clones listed, 90% were seen once. Sequenced material: blood. The receptors stem from a woman in her fifties or sixties in good health.

The chain uses TRBV20-1 and TRBJ1-2; the D is unclear. Germline CDR1 DFQATT, CDR2 SNEGSKA (reference sequence). Trimming left V 6 bases short and J 4 bases short, with 9 bases between. This CDR3 has 11 residues. The DNA for the CDR3 is TGCAGTGCGACTGGACCCTATGGCTACACCTTC. Translating gives CSATGPYGYTF.

The chain couples TRBV6-4 to TRBJ1-2, with D unclear. V lost 3 bases and J 3 bases, leaving 14 bases between the germline ends. The CDR3 sequence is 15 residues long. Germline V CDR1 and CDR2: MRHNA, SNTAGT. CDR3 amino acids: CASSERSRFDYGYTF. The CDR3 nucleotides are TGTGCCAGCAGTGAAAGAAGCAGGTTCGACTATGGCTACACCTTC.

This clone occurred a few times. The chain carries TRBV11-1 and TRBJ1-1; 7 bases agree with TRBD1. V was pared by 4 bases and J by 0 bases, with 8 bases of the junction left unmatched. CDR3 size: 16 residues. Looked up from germline, CDR1 is SGHAT and CDR2 is FQDESV (reference sequence). CDR3 nucleotides: TGTGCCAGCAGCTATGACAGGGTCTCGCTGAACACTGAAGCTTTCTTT. Its translation is CASSYDRVSLNTEAFF.

This clone was picked up one time. V is TRBV6-1 and J is TRBJ2-5; unclear D gene. V lost 3 bases to trimming and J lost 4 bases, with 18 bases between them. Germline assignment: CDR1 MNHNS and CDR2 SASEGT. The CDR3 extends over 16 amino acids. The CDR3 nucleotides are TGTGCCAGCAGTGATGGGTTCAGTCTAGGCGGAGAGACCCAGTACTTC. Translated, it gives CASSDGFSLGGETQYF.

The CDR3 sequence is CASSLSAGGTGELFF. The CDR3 nucleotides are TGCGCCAGCAGCTTGTCGGCGGGAGGGACCGGGGAGCTGTTTTTT. V is TRBV5-1 and J is TRBJ2-2, with 9 bases matching TRBD2. V shed 1 base and J 5 bases; nucleotides not matched to a gene: 3. The CDR3 runs 15 residues. From germline, CDR1 is SGHRS and CDR2 YFSETQ.

This chain links TRBV11-3 with TRBJ2-2; weak D call: TRBD2 (5 bases). Germline V gene lookup returns CDR1 SGHNT and CDR2 YENEEA. V was cut by 2 bases and J by 0 bases, with 7 bases left in between. This CDR3 is built from 15 residues. CDR3 in amino acids: CASSLSGSNTGELFF. In DNA form, the CDR3 reads TGTGCCAGCAGCTTAAGCGGTTCGAACACCGGGGAGCTGTTTTTT.

The chain employs TRBV28 and TRBJ1-2, with 11 nucleotides matching TRBD1. The CDR3 contains 15 residues. V was clipped by 4 bases and J by 7 bases; unmatched bases: 8. The V gene's germline CDR1 is MDHEN and CDR2 SYDVKM. The CDR3 loop reads CASSSPGTGGSGYTF. The CDR3 DNA reads TGTGCCAGCAGTTCACCGGGGACAGGGGGTAGTGGCTACACCTTC.

V is TRBV30 and J is TRBJ2-6; 10 bases align to TRBD2. V lost 4 bases, J lost 0 bases, and 3 bases stayed unmatched. The CDR3 consists of 16 residues. Germline CDR1 is GTSNPN and CDR2 is SVGIG (reference sequence). CDR3 nucleotides: TGTGCCTGGACTAGCGGGGGTGCCTCTGGGGCCAACGTCCTGACTTTC. Translating gives CAWTSGGASGANVLTF.

The chain recombines TRBV28 with TRBJ1-6; 10 bases fit TRBD1. This CDR3 spans 14 amino acids. The germline CDR1 and CDR2 sequences are MDHEN and SYDVKM. V was clipped by 4 bases and J by 10 bases; unmatched bases: 4. CDR3 DNA sequence: TGTGCCAGCAGTTGGGACAGGGGAACGTCACCCCTCCACTTT. Translated: CASSWDRGTSPLHF.

J is TRBJ2-5 and V is TRBV18, with 7 nucleotides matching TRBD1. V shed 4 bases, J shed 0 bases, and the junction held 5 bases outside the gene matches. This CDR3 is 15 amino acids long. Germline CDR1 is KGHSH and CDR2 is LQKENI. The chain's CDR3 is CASSLDRRNQETQYF. The CDR3 coding sequence is TGTGCCAGCTCACTGGACAGGCGCAACCAAGAGACCCAGTACTTC.

The gene calls are TRBV6-5 and TRBJ2-1; TRBD2 matches at 13 bases. Germline trimming cut 10 bases from V and 8 bases from J; bases unmatched to any gene: 8. CDR3 length equals 14 residues. Germline V gives CDR1 MNHEY, CDR2 SVGAGI. CDR3 sequence: CAIGRTSGGDEQFF. The CDR3 bases are TGTGCCATTGGGAGGACTAGCGGGGGCGATGAGCAGTTCTTC.

V gene TRBV18 combines with J gene TRBJ2-5; TRBD2 might be the D (7 bases). CDR3 size: 14 residues. The V and J ends lost 6 bases and 0 bases respectively, with 11 bases between them. CDR1 KGHSH and CDR2 LQKENI come from the germline V gene. CDR3 loop: CASSRGTNQETQYF. The DNA for the CDR3 is TGTGCCAGCTCGCGGGGGACAAACCAAGAGACCCAGTACTTC. The entire variable domain, with the rest obtained from reference TRBV18 and TRBJ2-5, is as follows: NAGVMQNPRHLVRRRGQEARLRCSPMKGHSHVYWYRQLPEEGLKFMVYLQKENIIDESGMPKERFSAEFPKEGPSILRIQQVVRGDSAAYFCASSRGTNQETQYFGPGTRLLVL.

The J gene is TRBJ2-3, the V gene TRBV5-4, with 11 bases that match TRBD1. Germline CDR1 is SGHNT and CDR2 is YYREEE (reference sequence). V lost 1 base to trimming and J lost 3 bases; unmatched junction nucleotides: 4. The CDR3 is made up of 16 amino acids. This CDR3 reads CASSLLRDRGTDTQYF. The CDR3 nucleotides read TGTGCCAGCAGCTTGCTCCGGGACAGGGGGACAGATACGCAGTATTTT.

The V call is TRBV15, the J call TRBJ2-4; D possibly corresponds to TRBD1 (6 bases). The CDR3 loop spans 17 amino acids. Germline CDR1 and CDR2: LNHNV and YYDKDF (reference sequence). The V end was cut by 0 bases, the J end by 1 base, with 13 bases between. CDR3 region: CATSREGRGAAKNIQYF. CDR3 in DNA: TGTGCCACCAGCAGAGAAGGCAGGGGAGCGGCCAAAAACATTCAGTACTTC.

The chain carries TRBV18 and TRBJ2-7; D may correspond to TRBD1 or TRBD2 (7 bases each). The CDR3 has 14 amino acids. Germline loops: CDR1 KGHSH, CDR2 LQKENI. V was clipped by 6 bases and J by 2 bases, with 14 bases between them. The CDR3 coding sequence is TGTGCCAGCTCCAGGGGGGGTTTAACCTACGAGCAGTACTTC. Amino acid sequence: CASSRGGLTYEQYF. Combining the CDR3 with reference TRBV18 and TRBJ2-7 gives the whole variable domain NAGVMQNPRHLVRRRGQEARLRCSPMKGHSHVYWYRQLPEEGLKFMVYLQKENIIDESGMPKERFSAEFPKEGPSILRIQQVVRGDSAAYFCASSRGGLTYEQYFGPGTRLTVT.

This chain joins TRBV7-9 and TRBJ1-2; D gene uncertain. The CDR3 spans 13 residues. The V gene lost 7 bases and the J gene lost 10 bases, with 19 bases spanning the gap. Germline V gives CDR1 SEHNR, CDR2 FQNEAQ (reference sequence). Here the CDR3 DNA reads TGTGCCAGCACCCCTTTTCCCGCGAGGGCCTACACCTTC. The encoded protein is CASTPFPARAYTF.

V is TRBV14 and J is TRBJ2-2; D tentatively fits TRBD1 or TRBD2 (5 bases each). Germline V gene data show CDR1 as SGHDN and CDR2 as FVKESK. V was pared by 4 bases and J by 4 bases, with 10 bases between. This CDR3 region has 14 residues. This CDR3 is CASSPGGATGELFF. For the CDR3, the DNA is TGTGCCAGCAGCCCTGGGGGTGCCACCGGGGAGCTGTTTTTT.